This TCR beta chain was sequenced in a study of shared clonotypes between healthy human individuals. TCRdb's table, derived via immunoSEQ multiplex PCR, lists solely in-frame clones and lacks some. The sample gives 1.5 million to 1.9 million clones, around 98% of which show up once; 0.4% to 0.55% is in the top ten. CDR1 and CDR2 from the germline V gene are SNHLY and FYNNEI. After removal of 4 bases from V and 3 bases from J, the junction contained 3 bases not matched to a gene. The CDR3 runs 15 residues. Sequencing was performed on naive CD4+ T cells sorted from blood. Subset defined: CD45RA+ positively selected. V is TRBV2 and J is TRBJ2-2, with 9 bases aligning to TRBD1. The TCR originated in a man between 25 and 39 years old in good health. The CDR3 loop reads CASSGTGGYTGELFF. The CDR3 DNA is TGTGCCAGCAGTGGAACAGGGGGCTACACCGGGGAGCTGTTTTTT.